Sequencing of this T cell receptor (beta chain) was carried out in a study of shared clonotypes between healthy human individuals. Only in-frame clones appear in the TCRdb table, and some are missing; sequencing was by immunoSEQ multiplex PCR. The data show over a million clones, more than 95% seen once. CDR3 length equals 18 residues. V gave up 5 bases and J gave up 0 bases; unmatched junction bases: 9. Germline lookup yields CDR1 SGHVS and CDR2 FQNEAQ. The chain couples TRBV7-8 to TRBJ1-5, with 11 bases lining up with TRBD1. The sequence came from a man aged 25-45 years in good health. Sequencing was done on a sample of naive CD4+ T cells sorted from blood. Sample subset: CD45RA+ positively selected. Here the CDR3 reads CASSHRDRGFNSNQPQHF. CDR3 sequence (DNA): TGTGCCAGCAGCCACCGGGACAGGGGGTTCAATAGCAATCAGCCCCAGCATTTT.